Following are 30 T cell receptor beta chains from one sample sequenced in a study of response to subunit inactivated influenza vaccine. Each CDR3 protein gets one entry after TCRdb re-called the RT-PCR reads with MiXCR. The sample shows hundreds of thousands of distinct CDR3 sequences, around 15% of them seen only once. The sample in question was PBMCs from blood, obtained 14 days before vaccination. Receptor source: a middle-aged man who received an inactivated influenza vaccine.

V usage is TRBV10-3 and J usage is TRBJ2-1; D not resolved. Trimming stripped 11 bases from V and 8 bases from J, with 19 bases between. The CDR3 has 13 amino acids. Germline V gives CDR1 ENHRY, CDR2 SYGVKD. The CDR3 sequence: CASLRTVVDEQFF. CDR3 coding DNA: TGTGCCTCACTCAGGACCGTTGTGGATGAGCAGTTCTTC.

This rearrangement joins TRBV29-1 to TRBJ2-3; possible D gene TRBD1, 5 bases. This CDR3 region has 12 residues. Germline V gene sequence: CDR1 SQVTM, CDR2 ANQGSEA. Between the trimmed V and J ends, which lost 4 bases and 10 bases, there was a span of 15 bases. Here the CDR3 DNA reads TGCAGCGTTGTCACCCCAGGGTGGGCGCAGTATTTT. Translated, it gives CSVVTPGWAQYF.

This clonotype has more than one count but fewer than ten. The chain couples TRBV12-3 or TRBV12-4 to TRBJ1-5; TRBD1 is a possible D gene (6 bases). CDR3 length: 15 amino acids. The V end was cut by 6 bases, the J end by 2 bases, with 14 bases between. The CDR3 bases are TGTGCCAGCAGCCACAGGGAAGGAGGCAATCAGCCCCAGCATTTT. Translated, it gives CASSHREGGNQPQHF.

A remark on this clonotype: The junction departs from the called germline gene at one end, perhaps through a read error. The chain recombines TRBV20-1 with TRBJ2-1, with D tentatively TRBD2 (5 bases). The CDR3 has 16 residues. From germline, CDR1 is DFQATT and CDR2 SNEGSKA (reference sequence). The CDR3 coding sequence is TGCTGTGCTAGAGAGCGACCCCGAGGGCTATACAATGAGCAGTTCTTC. Amino acids: CCARERPRGLYNEQFF.

This clonotype turned up a few times. This chain links TRBV12-3 or TRBV12-4 with TRBJ2-1; 11 nucleotides align to TRBD2. V was pared by 5 bases and J by 7 bases, with 7 bases of the junction left unmatched. CDR3 length equals 15 residues. CDR3 sequence reads: CASSRSGGADNEQFF. The CDR3 coding sequence is TGTGCCAGCAGTCGTAGCGGGGGGGCCGATAATGAGCAGTTCTTC.

This clonotype was seen more than once but under ten times. V gene TRBV24-1 combines with J gene TRBJ2-3; 8 bases align to TRBD2. This CDR3 comprises 15 residues. Looked up from germline, CDR1 is KGHDR and CDR2 is SFDVKD. V shed 7 bases and J 9 bases; nucleotides not matched to a gene: 14. The CDR3 protein is CATSTFSGSEVTQYF. The DNA for the CDR3 is TGTGCCACCAGCACCTTCAGCGGGAGTGAGGTGACGCAGTATTTT.

This clonotype was seen at least ten times. This sequence joins TRBV6-5 and TRBJ2-7, with 10 bases aligning to TRBD1. Germline CDR1 reads MNHEY; CDR2 reads SVGAGI. The CDR3 consists of 18 residues. Unmatched junction bases numbered 13, after V lost 2 bases and J lost 3 bases. As DNA, the CDR3 is TGTGCCAGCAGTTACACCCCGATCGGACAGGGGGTGGGCTACGAGCAGTACTTC. Protein sequence: CASSYTPIGQGVGYEQYF.

This rearrangement joins TRBV27 to TRBJ1-1; 7 positions agree with TRBD1. The CDR3 is made up of 14 amino acids. Per the germline V gene, CDR1 is MNHEY and CDR2 is SMNVEV (reference sequence). V trimming: 3 bases; J trimming: 5 bases; junction bases outside the gene matches: 6. For the CDR3, the DNA is TGTGCCAGCAGTTTTGCAGGGGGAGGAACTGAAGCTTTCTTT. Translating gives CASSFAGGGTEAFF.

V and J are TRBV29-1 and TRBJ1-4; the D is unclear. Germline-derived CDR1 and CDR2 are SQVTM and ANQGSEA. The CDR3 has 13 residues. The V gene lost 2 bases and the J gene lost 15 bases, with 19 bases spanning the gap. CDR3 in DNA: TGCAGCGTTGAAAGGGTAATGACACCCAAGGTGTTTTTT. Protein: CSVERVMTPKVFF.

This clonotype was recorded many times. V and J are TRBV7-2 and TRBJ2-5; perhaps TRBD2 as D (5 bases). Trimming left V 1 base short and J 4 bases short, with 7 bases between. The CDR3 is made up of 13 amino acids. In germline, CDR1 is SGHTA, CDR2 FQGNSA. The CDR3 DNA sequence: TGTGCCAGCAGCTTAGGAGAGGGAGAGACCCAGTACTTC. Translation: CASSLGEGETQYF.

This clonotype appeared many times. V is TRBV6-5 and J is TRBJ2-2; 7 bases line up with TRBD1. The V gene's germline CDR1 is MNHEY and CDR2 SVGAGI. The V and J ends lost 5 bases and 8 bases, in that order; junction bases with no gene match: 8. The CDR3 has 14 amino acids. The CDR3 protein is CASSNQPGGGELFF. The CDR3 DNA reads as TGTGCCAGCAGTAACCAACCAGGGGGTGGGGAGCTGTTTTTT.

The gene calls are TRBV7-9 and TRBJ1-6; D not certain. The germline V gene encodes CDR1 SEHNR and CDR2 FQNEAQ (reference sequence). Between the trimmed V and J ends, which lost 3 bases and 7 bases, there was a span of 10 bases. The CDR3 covers 14 residues. The DNA of the CDR3 is TGTGCCAGCAGCTTTCGGACCGAAAATTCACCCCTCCACTTT. Translation: CASSFRTENSPLHF.

The chain recombines TRBV12-3 or TRBV12-4 with TRBJ2-2; D is uncertain. Trimming shortened V by 6 bases and J by 4 bases, and 18 bases separated the two germline ends. This CDR3 comprises 16 residues. Here the CDR3 DNA reads TGTGCCAGCAGCCTATATCCCGAACTGAGCACCGGGGAGCTGTTTTTT. Its protein is CASSLYPELSTGELFF.

V usage is TRBV6-2 or TRBV6-3 and J usage is TRBJ2-6; D not resolved. Germline V gene lookup returns CDR1 MNHEY and CDR2 SVGEGT. This CDR3 has 14 residues. The ends were cut back, 4 bases at V and 3 bases at J, with 7 bases in the middle. The CDR3, as DNA: TGTGCCAGCAGTTTGAGATTTGGGGCCAACGTCCTGACTTTC. The encoded protein is CASSLRFGANVLTF.

This clonotype was seen at least ten times. This sequence joins TRBV20-1 and TRBJ2-5, with no clear D. Germline V lookup: CDR1 DFQATT, CDR2 SNEGSKA (reference sequence). Trimming took 3 bases from V and 9 from J, leaving 17 bases between them. There are 13 residues in the CDR3. CDR3 in amino acids: CSARSATGWSQYF. CDR3 sequence (DNA): TGCAGTGCTAGGTCGGCCACCGGTTGGTCCCAGTACTTC.

This clonotype was seen only a few times. The CDR3 loop reads CATGQSGANVLTF. The CDR3, as DNA: TGTGCCACCGGACAGTCTGGGGCCAACGTCCTGACTTTC. V gene TRBV24-1 combines with J gene TRBJ2-6, with a weak D call TRBD1 (6 bases). Germline assignment: CDR1 KGHDR and CDR2 SFDVKD. The CDR3 is made up of 13 amino acids. V was trimmed by 9 bases and J by 1 base, leaving 6 bases between them.

V is TRBV29-1 and J is TRBJ2-1; the match to TRBD1 covers 9 bases. The CDR3 has 12 amino acids. V shed 7 bases and J 7 bases; nucleotides not matched to a gene: 5. Germline V gene sequence: CDR1 SQVTM, CDR2 ANQGSEA. The CDR3 reads CSGGQGINEQFF. The CDR3 coding sequence is TGCAGCGGGGGACAGGGTATTAATGAGCAGTTCTTC.

In this sample, this clonotype turned up a few times. This sequence joins TRBV7-2 and TRBJ2-3, with D perhaps TRBD2 (5 bases). The V end was cut by 1 base, the J end by 7 bases, with 12 bases between. The CDR3 loop spans 14 amino acids. Germline V gene data show CDR1 as SGHTA and CDR2 as FQGNSA. The CDR3 coding sequence is TGTGCCAGCAGCTTAGTAGCCCTAGCCAATACGCAGTATTTT. Translating gives CASSLVALANTQYF.

This clonotype was counted only a few times. The chain has TRBV12-3 or TRBV12-4 and TRBJ1-5, with TRBD1 matching 8 bases. Trimming removed 3 bases from V and 0 bases from J; junction bases left unmatched: 16. The CDR3 loop spans 20 amino acids. The CDR3 coding sequence is TGTGCCAGCAGTTTTAGGGTTAGCAGGGGGCTACAGTATAGCAATCAGCCCCAGCATTTT. Amino acid sequence: CASSFRVSRGLQYSNQPQHF.

The J gene is TRBJ2-1, the V gene TRBV6-2 or TRBV6-3, with 7 positions matching TRBD2. Germline CDR1 is MNHEY and CDR2 is SVGEGT. Trimming cost V 0 bases and J 5 bases; bases outside gene matches: 4. This CDR3 spans 15 amino acids. Here the CDR3 reads CASSYSPSGDNEQFF. For the CDR3, the DNA is TGTGCCAGCAGTTACTCACCTAGCGGTGACAATGAGCAGTTCTTC.

The rearrangement joins TRBV2 to TRBJ2-3; a weak D match, TRBD2 (5 bases). Trimming pared 2 bases from V and 5 bases from J, leaving 8 bases between. The V gene's germline CDR1 is SNHLY and CDR2 FYNNEI. The CDR3 runs to 13 residues. This CDR3 reads CASSEWERDTQYF. Here the CDR3 DNA reads TGTGCCAGCAGTGAATGGGAGCGAGATACGCAGTATTTT.

In this sample, this clonotype turned up many times. The chain recombines TRBV18 with TRBJ1-2; 10 nucleotides agree with TRBD1. The length of the CDR3 is 14 residues. Trimming at V came to 4 bases and at J to 3 bases, leaving 2 bases not matched to a gene. In germline, CDR1 is KGHSH, CDR2 LQKENI. CDR3 sequence reads: CASSLGTGDYGYTF. DNA for the CDR3: TGTGCCAGCTCACTTGGGACAGGGGACTATGGCTACACCTTC.

This clonotype was picked up many times. The chain carries TRBV29-1 and TRBJ1-1; D remains ambiguous. The CDR3 extends over 12 amino acids. The V end was cut by 5 bases, the J end by 0 bases, with 7 bases between. Germline loops: CDR1 SQVTM, CDR2 ANQGSEA. CDR3 region: CSVFTVNTEAFF. In DNA form, the CDR3 reads TGCAGCGTTTTTACAGTGAACACTGAAGCTTTCTTT.

The chain couples TRBV15 to TRBJ1-6; no clear D gene. This CDR3 region has 13 residues. Looked up from germline, CDR1 is LNHNV and CDR2 is YYDKDF (reference sequence). Deletions cut 2 bases from V and 5 bases from J, with 4 bases between. CDR3 DNA sequence: TGTGCCACCAGCAGAAGGGATAATTCACCCCTCCACTTT. Translation: CATSRRDNSPLHF.

CDR3 residues: CASSLAWTGYNEQFF. DNA for the CDR3: TGTGCCAGCAGCTTAGCTTGGACAGGCTACAATGAGCAGTTCTTC. The chain employs TRBV7-2 and TRBJ2-1; TRBD1 matches 7 bases. V gave up 0 bases and J gave up 3 bases; unmatched junction bases: 2. CDR3 length: 15 residues. Germline loops: CDR1 SGHTA, CDR2 FQGNSA.

This clonotype has only a few counts. The V and J genes are TRBV12-3 or TRBV12-4 and TRBJ2-7; 13 nucleotides align to TRBD2. The V gene end was trimmed by 4 bases and the J gene end by 4 bases; junction bases not matched to a gene: 10. The CDR3 is 17 residues long. CDR3 residues: CASSSSTSGRPRYEQYF. In DNA form, the CDR3 reads TGTGCCAGCAGTTCATCGACTAGCGGGAGGCCCAGGTACGAGCAGTACTTC.

The rearrangement joins TRBV20-1 to TRBJ1-5, with 9 bases aligning to TRBD1. CDR3 length: 16 amino acids. Germline V gene data show CDR1 as DFQATT and CDR2 as SNEGSKA (reference sequence). V was pared by 2 bases and J by 11 bases, with 16 bases of the junction left unmatched. The CDR3 protein is CSARIRDREPFGAQHF. CDR3 in DNA: TGCAGTGCTAGAATCCGGGACAGGGAGCCGTTTGGGGCCCAGCATTTT.

This clonotype was detected only a few times. The gene calls are TRBV20-1 and TRBJ2-3, with TRBD1 identical over 11 bases. This CDR3 contains 15 residues. V dropped 0 bases and J dropped 7; count of bases not matched to a gene: 6. Germline CDR1 reads DFQATT; CDR2 reads SNEGSKA (reference sequence). Here the CDR3 DNA reads TGCAGTGCTAGAGATTTTGGGACAGGGGGTAATACGCAGTATTTT. Its translation: CSARDFGTGGNTQYF.

This clonotype was counted ten times or more. The chain carries TRBV11-2 and TRBJ2-1; 7 nucleotides align to TRBD1. V lost 7 bases to trimming and J lost 0 bases; unmatched junction nucleotides: 6. The CDR3 is 15 residues long. Germline CDR1 and CDR2: SGHAT and FQNNGV. For the CDR3, the DNA is TGTGCCAGCACTTCCGGGACAGTCTCCTACAATGAGCAGTTCTTC. This encodes CASTSGTVSYNEQFF.

This clonotype was picked up a small number of times. The chain carries TRBV29-1 and TRBJ2-3; a weak D match, TRBD2 (5 bases). Germline values: CDR1 SQVTM, CDR2 ANQGSEA. Trimming removed 4 bases from V and 3 bases from J, with 8 bases in between. The CDR3 runs to 12 residues. Written as DNA, the CDR3 is TGCAGCGTTGCGCGGGTGACAGATACGCAGTATTTT. Translation: CSVARVTDTQYF.